The clone carrying this T cell receptor (beta chain) was counted ten times or more. Antigen: not known. The sample comes from a study of CD8 T cells in ankylosing spondylitis. The study, taken as a whole, reports: Reportedly, matched ankylosing spondylitis synovial fluid was significantly enriched for disease-linked clones. A TCR beta motif made of several highly homologous variants seemed typical of ankylosing spondylitis blood.

Germline values: CDR1 DFQATT, CDR2 SNEGSKA (reference sequence). This CDR3 contains 12 residues. Trimming cost V 5 bases and J 2 bases, with 7 bases left between them. In making TCR beta libraries, quantitative 5'-RACE with molecular barcodes was used. From the 5' RACE reads, TCRdb called clonotypes with MiXCR, one entry per CDR3 protein. The table includes 450,000 to 550,000 distinct CDR3 sequences, about 5% detected once. The material sequenced was blood, either unsorted or a sorted T cell fraction (not recorded which). The genes are TRBV20-1 and TRBJ1-3; D possibly corresponds to TRBD1 (5 bases). This sequence originates from a male donor with ankylosing spondylitis. The DNA of the CDR3 is TGCAGTGCTGGGGGGGCTGGAAACACCATATATTTT. Protein product: CSAGGAGNTIYF.